This T cell receptor beta chain was documented in a study of follicular helper T cells after annual influenza vaccination. Study-wide points: ICOS+CD38+ cTfh clonality change tracked circulating plasmablast frequency change.

Time point noted: 2015-2016 season, 7 days after influenza vaccination. Each time point used about 35 to 110 mL of blood. Non-naive CD4+CXCR5+PD-1+ cTfh were sorted into ICOS+CD38+ and ICOS-CD38- fractions. On this clone itself: What it binds is unknown.

Profiled with immunoSEQ multiplex PCR; TCRdb holds only in-frame clones, not every one. The sample contains over 8,500 clones, about 81% of which appear only once. The CDR3 runs 15 residues. The V gene lost 6 bases and the J gene lost 3 bases, with 15 bases spanning the gap. The germline V gene has CDR1 MDHEN and CDR2 SYDVKM. Sequences were derived from CXCR5+ CD38- circulating T follicular helper cells from blood, sampled 7 days after influenza vaccination. Specified subset: circulating Tfh, non-naive CD4+CXCR5+PD-1+ (ICOS+CD38+ or ICOS-CD38-). V gene TRBV28 combines with J gene TRBJ1-5, with unresolved D. This receptor was identified in an adult who received the influenza vaccine. The CDR3 DNA is TGTGCCAGCAGGACCAACGGGAGGTACAATCAGCCCCAGCATTTT. It translates to CASRTNGRYNQPQHF.